This T cell receptor beta chain was retrieved from a study of blood T cell repertoires in COVID-19. As for the study in general: The samples span acute and convalescent COVID-19 from the United States, Italy and Spain.

This clone was detected once. Trimming pared 3 bases from V and 4 bases from J, leaving 18 bases between. The CDR3 is 16 amino acids. Germline V gives CDR1 LNHNV, CDR2 YYDKDF (reference sequence). Libraries were prepared by immunoSEQ multiplex PCR; TCRdb keeps only in-frame clonotypes and omits some of them. The sample shows 35,000 to 50,000 clones, 85% of them seen only once. This TCR was recovered from a woman aged 65 to 85 in a cohort sampled during active COVID-19. The sequenced sample consisted of peripheral blood. This sequence joins TRBV15 and TRBJ1-2; D possibly corresponds to TRBD1 (5 bases). The CDR3 spells CATSSIPTDSLYGYTF. The CDR3 DNA is TGTGCCACCAGCAGCATCCCGACAGATTCTCTCTATGGCTACACCTTC.